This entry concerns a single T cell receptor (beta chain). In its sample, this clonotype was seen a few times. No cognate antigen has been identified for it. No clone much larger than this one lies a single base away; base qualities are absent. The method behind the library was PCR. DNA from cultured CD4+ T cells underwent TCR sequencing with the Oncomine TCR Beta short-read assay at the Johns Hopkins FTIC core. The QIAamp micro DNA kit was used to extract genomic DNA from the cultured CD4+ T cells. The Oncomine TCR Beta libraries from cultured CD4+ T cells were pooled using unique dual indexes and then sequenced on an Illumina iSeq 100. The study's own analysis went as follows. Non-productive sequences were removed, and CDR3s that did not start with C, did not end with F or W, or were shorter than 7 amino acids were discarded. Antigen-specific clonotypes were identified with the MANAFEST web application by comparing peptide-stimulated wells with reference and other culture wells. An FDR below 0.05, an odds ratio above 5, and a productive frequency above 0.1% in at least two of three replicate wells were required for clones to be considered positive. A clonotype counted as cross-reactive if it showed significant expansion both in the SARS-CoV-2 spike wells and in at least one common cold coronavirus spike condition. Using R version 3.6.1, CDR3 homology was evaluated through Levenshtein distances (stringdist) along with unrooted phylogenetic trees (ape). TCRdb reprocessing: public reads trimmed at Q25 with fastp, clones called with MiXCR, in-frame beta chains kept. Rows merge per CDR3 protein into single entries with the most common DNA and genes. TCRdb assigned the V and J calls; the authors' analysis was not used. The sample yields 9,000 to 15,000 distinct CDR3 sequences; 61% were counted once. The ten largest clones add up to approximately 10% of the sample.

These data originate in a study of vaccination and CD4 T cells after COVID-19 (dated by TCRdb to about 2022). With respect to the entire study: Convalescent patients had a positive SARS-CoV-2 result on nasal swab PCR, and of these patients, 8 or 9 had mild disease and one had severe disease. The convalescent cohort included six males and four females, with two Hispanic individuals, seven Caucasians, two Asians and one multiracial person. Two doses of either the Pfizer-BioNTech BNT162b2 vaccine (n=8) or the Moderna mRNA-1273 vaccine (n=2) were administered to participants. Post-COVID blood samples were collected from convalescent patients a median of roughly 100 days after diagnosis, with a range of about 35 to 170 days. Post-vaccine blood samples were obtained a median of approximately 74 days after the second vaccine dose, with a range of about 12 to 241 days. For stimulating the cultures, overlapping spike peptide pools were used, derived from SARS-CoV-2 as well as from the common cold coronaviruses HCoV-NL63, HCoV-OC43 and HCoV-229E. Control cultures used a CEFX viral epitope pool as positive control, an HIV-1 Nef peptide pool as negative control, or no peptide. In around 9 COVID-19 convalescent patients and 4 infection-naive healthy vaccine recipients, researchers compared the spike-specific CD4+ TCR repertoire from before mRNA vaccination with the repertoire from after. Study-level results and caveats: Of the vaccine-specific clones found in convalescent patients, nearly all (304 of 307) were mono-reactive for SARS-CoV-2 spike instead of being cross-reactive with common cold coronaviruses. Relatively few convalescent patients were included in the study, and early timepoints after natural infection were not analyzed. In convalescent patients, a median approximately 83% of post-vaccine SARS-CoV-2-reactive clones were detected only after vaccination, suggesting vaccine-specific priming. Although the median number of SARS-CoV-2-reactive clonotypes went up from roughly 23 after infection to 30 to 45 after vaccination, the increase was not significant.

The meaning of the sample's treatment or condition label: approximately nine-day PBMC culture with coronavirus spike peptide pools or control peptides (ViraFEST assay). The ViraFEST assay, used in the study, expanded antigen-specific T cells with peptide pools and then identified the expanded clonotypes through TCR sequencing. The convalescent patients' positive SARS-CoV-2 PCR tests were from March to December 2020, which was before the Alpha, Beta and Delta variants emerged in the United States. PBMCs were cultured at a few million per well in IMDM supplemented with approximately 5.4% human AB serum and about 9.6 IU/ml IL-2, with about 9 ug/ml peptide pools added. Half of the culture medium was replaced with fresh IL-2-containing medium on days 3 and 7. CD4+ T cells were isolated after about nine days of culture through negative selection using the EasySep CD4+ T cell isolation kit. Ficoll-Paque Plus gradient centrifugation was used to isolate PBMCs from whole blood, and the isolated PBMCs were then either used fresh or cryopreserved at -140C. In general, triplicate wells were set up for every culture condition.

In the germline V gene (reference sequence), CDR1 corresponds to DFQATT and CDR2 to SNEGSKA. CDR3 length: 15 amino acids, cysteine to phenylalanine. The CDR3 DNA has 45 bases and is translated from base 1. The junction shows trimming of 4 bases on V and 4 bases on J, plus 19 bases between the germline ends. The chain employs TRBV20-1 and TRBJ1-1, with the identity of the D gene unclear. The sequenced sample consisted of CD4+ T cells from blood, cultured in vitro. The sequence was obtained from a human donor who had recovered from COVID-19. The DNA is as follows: TGCAGTGCTACCTCCCCTCGGGGAATGGGCACTGAAGCTTTCTTT. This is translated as CSATSPRGMGTEAFF.